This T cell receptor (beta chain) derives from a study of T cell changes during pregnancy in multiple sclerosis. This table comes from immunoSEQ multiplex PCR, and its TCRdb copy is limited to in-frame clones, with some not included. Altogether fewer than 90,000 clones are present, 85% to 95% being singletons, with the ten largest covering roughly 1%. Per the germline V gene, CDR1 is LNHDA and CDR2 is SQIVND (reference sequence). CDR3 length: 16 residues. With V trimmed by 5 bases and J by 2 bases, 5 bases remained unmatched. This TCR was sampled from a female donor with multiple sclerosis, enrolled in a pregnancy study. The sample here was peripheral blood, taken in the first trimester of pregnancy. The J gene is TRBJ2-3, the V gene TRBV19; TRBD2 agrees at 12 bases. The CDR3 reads CASSSWTSGNTDTQYF. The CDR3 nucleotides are TGTGCCAGTAGTTCCTGGACTAGCGGGAACACAGATACGCAGTATTTT. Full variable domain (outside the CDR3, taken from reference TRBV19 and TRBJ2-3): DGGITQSPKYLFRKEGQNVTLSCEQNLNHDAMYWYRQDPGQGLRLIYYSQIVNDFQKGDIAEGYSVSREKKESFPLTVTSAQKNPTAFYLCASSSWTSGNTDTQYFGPGTRLTVL.